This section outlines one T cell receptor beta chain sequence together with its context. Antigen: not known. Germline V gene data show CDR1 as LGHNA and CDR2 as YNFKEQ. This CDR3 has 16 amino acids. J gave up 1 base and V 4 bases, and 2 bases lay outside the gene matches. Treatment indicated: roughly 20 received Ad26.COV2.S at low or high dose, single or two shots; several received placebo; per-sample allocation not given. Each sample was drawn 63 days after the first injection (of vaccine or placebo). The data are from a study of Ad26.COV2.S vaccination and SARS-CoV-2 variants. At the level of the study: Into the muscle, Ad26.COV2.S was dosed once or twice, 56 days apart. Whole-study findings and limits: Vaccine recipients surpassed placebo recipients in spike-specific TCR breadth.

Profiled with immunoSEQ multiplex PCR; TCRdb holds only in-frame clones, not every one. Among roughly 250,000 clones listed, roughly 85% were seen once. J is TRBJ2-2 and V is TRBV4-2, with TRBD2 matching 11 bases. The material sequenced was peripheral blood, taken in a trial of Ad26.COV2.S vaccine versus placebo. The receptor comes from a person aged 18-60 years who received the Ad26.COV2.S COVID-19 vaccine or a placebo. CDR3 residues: CASSPGLAGNTGELFF. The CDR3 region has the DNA TGTGCCAGCAGCCCAGGACTAGCGGGGAACACCGGGGAGCTGTTTTTT.